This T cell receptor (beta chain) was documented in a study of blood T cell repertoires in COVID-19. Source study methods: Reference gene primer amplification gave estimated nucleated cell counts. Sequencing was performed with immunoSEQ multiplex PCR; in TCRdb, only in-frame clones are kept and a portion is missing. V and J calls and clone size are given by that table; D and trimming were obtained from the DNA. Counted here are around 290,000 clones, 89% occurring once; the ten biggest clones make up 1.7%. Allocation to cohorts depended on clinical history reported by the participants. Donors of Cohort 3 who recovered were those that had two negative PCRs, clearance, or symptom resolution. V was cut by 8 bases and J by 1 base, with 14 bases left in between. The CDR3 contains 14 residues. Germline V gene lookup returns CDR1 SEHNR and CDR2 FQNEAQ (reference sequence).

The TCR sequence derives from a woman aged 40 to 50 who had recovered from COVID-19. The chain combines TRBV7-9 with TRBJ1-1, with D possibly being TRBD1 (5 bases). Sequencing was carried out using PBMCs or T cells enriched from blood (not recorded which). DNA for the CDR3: TGTGCCAGCTCCCAACGGGGGGGGAACACTGAAGCTTTCTTT. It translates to CASSQRGGNTEAFF.